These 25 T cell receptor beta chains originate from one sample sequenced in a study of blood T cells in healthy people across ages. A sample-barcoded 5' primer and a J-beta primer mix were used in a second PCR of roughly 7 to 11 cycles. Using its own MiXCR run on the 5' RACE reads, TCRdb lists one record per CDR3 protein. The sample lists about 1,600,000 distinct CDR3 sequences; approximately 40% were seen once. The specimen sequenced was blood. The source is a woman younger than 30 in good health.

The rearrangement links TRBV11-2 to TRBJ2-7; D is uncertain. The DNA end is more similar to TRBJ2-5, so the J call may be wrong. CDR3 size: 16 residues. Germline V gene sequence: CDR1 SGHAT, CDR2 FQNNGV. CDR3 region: CASSLGDSWAGETQYF. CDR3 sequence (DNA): TGTGCCAGCAGCTTAGGAGACTCTTGGGCTGGGGAGACCCAGTACTTC.

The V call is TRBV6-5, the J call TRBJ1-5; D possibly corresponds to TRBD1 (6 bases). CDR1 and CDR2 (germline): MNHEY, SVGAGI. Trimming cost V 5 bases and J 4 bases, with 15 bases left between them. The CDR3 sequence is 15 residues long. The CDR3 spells CASSRREGGNQPQHF. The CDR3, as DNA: TGTGCCAGCAGTAGGCGGGAAGGGGGGAATCAGCCCCAGCATTTT.

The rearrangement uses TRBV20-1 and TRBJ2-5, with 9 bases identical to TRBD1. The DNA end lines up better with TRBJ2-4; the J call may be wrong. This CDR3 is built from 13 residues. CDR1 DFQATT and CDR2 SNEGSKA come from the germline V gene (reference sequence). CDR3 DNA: TGCAGTGCGTCACCGGGACAGGGAGACATTCAGTACTTC. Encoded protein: CSASPGQGDIQYF.

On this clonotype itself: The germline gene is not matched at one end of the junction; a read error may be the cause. As DNA, the CDR3 is TGTACCAGCAGCTATGGGACTAGCGGGGGAGAGACCCAGTACTTC. Translation: CTSSYGTSGGETQYF. J is TRBJ2-7 and V is TRBV25-1, with 14 bases lining up with TRBD2. The closer fit of TRBJ2-5 to the DNA end suggests the J call may be wrong. The CDR3 consists of 15 residues. Germline loops: CDR1 MGHDK, CDR2 SYGVNS.

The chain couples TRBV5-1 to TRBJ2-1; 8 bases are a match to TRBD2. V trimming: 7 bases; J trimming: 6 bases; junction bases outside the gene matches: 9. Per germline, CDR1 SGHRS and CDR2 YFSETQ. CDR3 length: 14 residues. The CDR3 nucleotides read TGCGCCAGCGCTCGAGCGGGAGACGGCAATGAGCAGTTCTTC. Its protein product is CASARAGDGNEQFF.

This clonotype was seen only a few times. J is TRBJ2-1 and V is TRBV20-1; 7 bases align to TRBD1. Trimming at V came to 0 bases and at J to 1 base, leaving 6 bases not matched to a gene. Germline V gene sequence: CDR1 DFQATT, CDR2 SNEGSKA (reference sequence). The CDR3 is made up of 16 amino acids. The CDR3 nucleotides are TGCAGTGCTAGAGATCGGACAGGTATGTCCTACAATGAGCAGTTCTTC. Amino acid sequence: CSARDRTGMSYNEQFF.

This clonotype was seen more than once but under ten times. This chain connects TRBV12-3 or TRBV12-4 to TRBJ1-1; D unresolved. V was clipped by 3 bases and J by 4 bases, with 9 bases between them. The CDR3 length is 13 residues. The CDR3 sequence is CASSFVKGTEAFF. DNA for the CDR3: TGTGCCAGCAGTTTTGTGAAGGGCACTGAAGCTTTCTTT.

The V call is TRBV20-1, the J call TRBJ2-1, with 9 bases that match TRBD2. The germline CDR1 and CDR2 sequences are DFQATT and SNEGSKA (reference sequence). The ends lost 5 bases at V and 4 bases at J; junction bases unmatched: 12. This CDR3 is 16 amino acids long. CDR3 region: CSAYHPSGEWYNEQFF. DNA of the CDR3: TGCAGTGCTTATCACCCTAGCGGGGAATGGTACAATGAGCAGTTCTTC.

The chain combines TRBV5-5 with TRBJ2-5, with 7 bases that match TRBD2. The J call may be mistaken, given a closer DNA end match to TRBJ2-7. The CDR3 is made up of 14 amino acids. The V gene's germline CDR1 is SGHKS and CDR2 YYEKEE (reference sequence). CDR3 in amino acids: CASSLVRRGFEQYF. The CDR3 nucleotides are TGTGCCAGCAGCTTGGTGAGGCGGGGGTTCGAGCAGTACTTC.

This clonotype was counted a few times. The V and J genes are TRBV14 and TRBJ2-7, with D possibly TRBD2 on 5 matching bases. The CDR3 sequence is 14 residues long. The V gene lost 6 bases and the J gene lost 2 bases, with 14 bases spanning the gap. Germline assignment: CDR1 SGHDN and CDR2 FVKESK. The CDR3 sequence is CASSRDYNAYEQYF. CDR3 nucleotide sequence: TGTGCCAGCAGTCGGGATTATAACGCCTACGAGCAGTACTTC.

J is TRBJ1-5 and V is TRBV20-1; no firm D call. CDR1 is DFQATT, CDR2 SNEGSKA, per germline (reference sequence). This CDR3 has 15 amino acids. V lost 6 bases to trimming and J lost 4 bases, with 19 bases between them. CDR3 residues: CSAHIPRALNQPQHF. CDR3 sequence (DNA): TGCAGTGCCCATATTCCCCGGGCCTTAAATCAGCCCCAGCATTTT.

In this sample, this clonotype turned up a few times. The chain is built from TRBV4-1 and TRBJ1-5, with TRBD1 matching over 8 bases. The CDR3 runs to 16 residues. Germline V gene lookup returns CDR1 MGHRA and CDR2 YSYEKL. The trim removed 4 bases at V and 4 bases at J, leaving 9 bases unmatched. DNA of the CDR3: TGCGCCAGCAGCCCAGAGTTGGACAGGGAAAATCAGCCCCAGCATTTT. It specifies CASSPELDRENQPQHF.

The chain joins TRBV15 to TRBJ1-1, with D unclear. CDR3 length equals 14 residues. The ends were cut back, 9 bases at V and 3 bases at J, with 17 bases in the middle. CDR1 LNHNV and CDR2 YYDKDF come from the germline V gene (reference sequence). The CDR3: CATKRSPPDTEAFF. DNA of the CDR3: TGTGCCACAAAAAGGTCACCCCCGGACACTGAAGCTTTCTTT. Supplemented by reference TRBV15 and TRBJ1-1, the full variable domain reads DAMVIQNPRYQVTQFGKPVTLSCSQTLNHNVMYWYQQKSSQAPKLLFHYYDKDFNNEADTPDNFQSRRPNTSFCFLDIRSPGLGDTAMYLCATKRSPPDTEAFFGQGTRLTVV.

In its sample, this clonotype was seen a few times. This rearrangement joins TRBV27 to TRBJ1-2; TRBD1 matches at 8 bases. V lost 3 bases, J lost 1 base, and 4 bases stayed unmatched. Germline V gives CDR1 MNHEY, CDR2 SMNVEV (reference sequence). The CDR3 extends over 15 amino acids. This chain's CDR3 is CASSLDREFNYGYTF. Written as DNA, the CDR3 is TGTGCCAGCAGTTTGGACAGGGAGTTTAACTATGGCTACACCTTC.

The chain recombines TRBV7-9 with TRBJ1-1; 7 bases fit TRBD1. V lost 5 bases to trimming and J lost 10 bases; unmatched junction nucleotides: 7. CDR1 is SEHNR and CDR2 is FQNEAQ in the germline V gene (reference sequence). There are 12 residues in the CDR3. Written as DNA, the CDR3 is TGTGCCAGCAGCCGACAGGGAAACCTAGCTTTCTTT. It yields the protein CASSRQGNLAFF.

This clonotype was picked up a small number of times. CDR3 protein: CASSLTKRDTQYF. In nucleotides, the CDR3 is TGTGCCAGCAGCCTTACTAAGCGGGATACGCAGTATTTT. V is TRBV4-2 and J is TRBJ2-3; a possible D gene is TRBD2 (5 bases). The CDR3 is made up of 13 amino acids. Trimming took off 4 bases at V and 6 bases at J, with 11 bases between the two ends. Germline values: CDR1 LGHNA, CDR2 YNFKEQ.

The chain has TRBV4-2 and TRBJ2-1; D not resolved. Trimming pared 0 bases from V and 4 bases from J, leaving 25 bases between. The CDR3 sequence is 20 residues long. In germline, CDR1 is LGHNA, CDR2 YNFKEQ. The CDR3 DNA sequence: TGTGCCAGCAGCCAAGAGGTGCTTGGGGTACCACAGCTAAGTTACAATGAGCAGTTCTTC. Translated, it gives CASSQEVLGVPQLSYNEQFF.

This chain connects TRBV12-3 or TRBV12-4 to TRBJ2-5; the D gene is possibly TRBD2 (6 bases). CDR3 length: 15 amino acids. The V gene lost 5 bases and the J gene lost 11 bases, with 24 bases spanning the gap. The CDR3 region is CASSARASAREEQYF. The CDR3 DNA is TGTGCCAGCAGTGCCCGGGCTAGCGCAAGGGAGGAGCAGTACTTC.

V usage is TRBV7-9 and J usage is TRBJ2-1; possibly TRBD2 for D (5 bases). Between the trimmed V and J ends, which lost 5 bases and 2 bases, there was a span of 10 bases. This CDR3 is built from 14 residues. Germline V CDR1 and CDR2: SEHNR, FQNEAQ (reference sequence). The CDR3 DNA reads TGTGCCAGCAGCCATGACTATACCTACAATGAGCAGTTCTTC. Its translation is CASSHDYTYNEQFF.

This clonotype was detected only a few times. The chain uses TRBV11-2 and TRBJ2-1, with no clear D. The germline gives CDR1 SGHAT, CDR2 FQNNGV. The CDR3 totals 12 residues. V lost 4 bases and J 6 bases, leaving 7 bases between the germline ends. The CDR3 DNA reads TGTGCCAGCAGCTCTAACTTCAATGAGCAGTTCTTC. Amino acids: CASSSNFNEQFF.

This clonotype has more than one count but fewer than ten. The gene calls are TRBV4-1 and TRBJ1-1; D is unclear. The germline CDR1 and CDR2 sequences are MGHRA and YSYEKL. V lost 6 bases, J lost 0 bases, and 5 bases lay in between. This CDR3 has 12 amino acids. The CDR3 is CASRHMNTEAFF. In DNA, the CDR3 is TGCGCCAGCAGACATATGAACACTGAAGCTTTCTTT.

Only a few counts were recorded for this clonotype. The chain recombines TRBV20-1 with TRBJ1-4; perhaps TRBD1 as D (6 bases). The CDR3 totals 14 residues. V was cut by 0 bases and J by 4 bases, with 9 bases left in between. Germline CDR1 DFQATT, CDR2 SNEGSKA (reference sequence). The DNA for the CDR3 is TGCAGTGCTAGAGACCAGGGGCGTAATGAAAAACTGTTTTTT. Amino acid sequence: CSARDQGRNEKLFF.

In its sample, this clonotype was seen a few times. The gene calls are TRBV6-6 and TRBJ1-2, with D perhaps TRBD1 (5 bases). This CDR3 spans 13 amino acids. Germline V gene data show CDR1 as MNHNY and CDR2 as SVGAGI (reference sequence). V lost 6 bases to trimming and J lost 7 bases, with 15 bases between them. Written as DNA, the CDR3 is TGTGCCAGCAGAACCAGGGTGGGTGGTGGCTACACCTTC. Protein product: CASRTRVGGGYTF.

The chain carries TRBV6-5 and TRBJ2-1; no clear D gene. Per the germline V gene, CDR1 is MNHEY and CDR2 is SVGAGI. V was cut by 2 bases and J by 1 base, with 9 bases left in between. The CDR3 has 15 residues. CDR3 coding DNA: TGTGCCAGCAGTTACGCACGCTCGTCCTACAATGAGCAGTTCTTC. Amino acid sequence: CASSYARSSYNEQFF.

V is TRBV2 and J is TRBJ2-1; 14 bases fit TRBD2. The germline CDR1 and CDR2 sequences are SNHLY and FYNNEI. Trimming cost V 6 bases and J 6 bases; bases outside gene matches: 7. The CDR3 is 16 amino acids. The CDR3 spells CASRRLAGGNGNEQFF. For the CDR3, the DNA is TGTGCCAGCAGGAGACTAGCGGGGGGGAATGGCAATGAGCAGTTCTTC.